A selection of T cell receptor beta chains follows, all from one sample in a study of blood T cells in healthy people across ages. TCRdb re-called the 5' RACE reads through MiXCR, storing one row per CDR3 protein. This table has about 1,800,000 distinct CDR3 sequences, 25% to 30% appearing once. Sequences were obtained from blood. Source of these receptors: a woman aged 25 to 39 in good health. CDR3s leave out the opening cysteine and the closing phenylalanine or tryptophan. The D gene is left open where the match is weak.

TRBJ2-5 | TRBD2 | TRBV12-3/TRBV12-4 | ASSQKAGGEETQY
TRBJ2-6 | . | TRBV3-1 | ASSLLGVAGANVRT
TRBJ2-1 | . | TRBV5-5 | ASSLNINEQF
TRBJ2-2 | . | TRBV6-2/TRBV6-3 | ASSRREGELF
TRBJ2-2 | . | TRBV3-1 | ASSPTGKNTGELF
TRBJ2-5 | TRBD1 | TRBV5-4 | ASNPGTDKETQY
TRBJ2-7 | TRBD2 | TRBV20-1 | SARDRAGGRYEQY
TRBJ1-5 | . | TRBV5-5 | ASRRVLGSNQPQH
TRBJ1-5 | . | TRBV5-5 | ASSLASSGNQPQH
TRBJ2-2 | . | TRBV18 | ASPGTTGPGELF
TRBJ2-7 | TRBD2 | TRBV7-2 | ASNGLAGGYEQY
. | TRBD2 | TRBV12-3/TRBV12-4 | ASSFLGTSGRGETQY
TRBJ2-7 | . | TRBV4-2 | ANSQEGAGLGYEQY
TRBJ1-4 | . | TRBV30 | AWMGDLNEKLF
TRBJ1-4 | . | TRBV6-1 | ASSAGSRNEKLF
TRBJ2-5 | . | TRBV4-2 | ASSQGRRGAQETQY
TRBJ1-2 | . | TRBV7-9 | ASSPTESHGYT
. | TRBD2 | TRBV29-1 | STSGGLHNEQY
TRBJ2-3 | TRBD2 | TRBV9 | ASSGGTSGSTDTQY
TRBJ2-7 | . | TRBV9 | ASSVGQNPSYEQY
TRBJ1-1 | . | TRBV7-8 | ASSLYRDRNTEAF
TRBJ2-7 | . | TRBV7-2 | ASSLDKYEQY
TRBJ2-7 | TRBD2 | TRBV20-1 | SASRGAGNEQY
TRBJ2-7 | . | TRBV4-1 | ASSQDMYEQY
TRBJ2-3 | . | TRBV30 | AWSVRADTQY
TRBJ1-1 | . | TRBV5-1 | ARSLNWGNTEAF
TRBJ2-7 | . | TRBV25-1 | ASSEGDGTGDEQY
TRBJ2-7 | . | TRBV3-1 | ASSRRASYEQY
TRBJ2-3 | . | TRBV10-1 | ASSDSWYTQY
TRBJ2-7 | . | TRBV28 | ASTQGGNYEQY
TRBJ2-1 | . | TRBV29-1 | SVGGKLSYNEQF
TRBJ2-3 | TRBD2 | TRBV12-3/TRBV12-4 | ASSRGGSTDTQY
TRBJ1-2 | . | TRBV27 | ASSPTRGRGYGYT
TRBJ2-7 | . | TRBV5-6 | ASSHSREQY
TRBJ2-7 | TRBD2 | TRBV6-2/TRBV6-3 | ASSYSRLADVYEQY
TRBJ2-1 | . | TRBV29-1 | SVDTSSYNEQF
TRBJ2-1 | . | TRBV7-9 | ASSDETGTPAF
TRBJ2-4 | TRBD2 | TRBV11-2 | ASSLEGRDYNEQY
TRBJ2-7 | . | TRBV12-3/TRBV12-4 | ASSGNAWENYEQY
TRBJ2-3 | TRBD1 | TRBV27 | ASSSTGTGATDTQY
TRBJ2-5 | . | TRBV4-1 | ASSRLAGPGETQY
TRBJ2-5 | TRBD2 | TRBV10-3 | AISTPSGGSETQY